Sequencing of this TCR beta chain was carried out in a study of Graves' ophthalmopathy and Graves' hyperthyroidism. The study's findings and limits: The authors also found most expanded thyroid clonotypes above 0.001 frequency in blood. A classifier, a 13-signature model, separated ophthalmopathy from stable hyperthyroidism with more than 85% sensitivity and about 83% specificity.

The sequenced template was RNA, covering the TCR beta CDR3 region. The first-round RT-PCR employed HTBI primers together with the Qiagen OneStep RT-PCR kit. A multiplex PCR was then performed as the second round. TCRdb re-analysed the multiplex PCR reads in MiXCR, keeping a single row per CDR3 protein. The sample holds 200,000 to 250,000 distinct CDR3 sequences, about 22% seen once. Germline V gene lookup returns CDR1 MNHNS and CDR2 SASEGT. The length of the CDR3 is 13 residues. The V segment lost 7 bases and the J segment 6 bases; nucleotides outside the gene matches: 7. As for this clonotype: Its antigen is as yet unknown.

Orbital computed tomography and thyroid ultrasound, along with TRAb, serum thyroxine and clinical symptoms, underpinned diagnosis. PBMCs were isolated by Ficoll-Paque density gradient centrifugation, using over 9.5 ml of fresh peripheral blood as the starting material. This chain links TRBV6-1 with TRBJ1-2; TRBD1 aligns across 8 bases. The sequence came from a woman aged 45 to 65 with Graves' ophthalmopathy. Sequenced sample: peripheral blood. The CDR3 DNA sequence: TGTGCCAGCACCCAGGACAGGGTAGATGGCTACACCTTC. Amino acid sequence: CASTQDRVDGYTF.